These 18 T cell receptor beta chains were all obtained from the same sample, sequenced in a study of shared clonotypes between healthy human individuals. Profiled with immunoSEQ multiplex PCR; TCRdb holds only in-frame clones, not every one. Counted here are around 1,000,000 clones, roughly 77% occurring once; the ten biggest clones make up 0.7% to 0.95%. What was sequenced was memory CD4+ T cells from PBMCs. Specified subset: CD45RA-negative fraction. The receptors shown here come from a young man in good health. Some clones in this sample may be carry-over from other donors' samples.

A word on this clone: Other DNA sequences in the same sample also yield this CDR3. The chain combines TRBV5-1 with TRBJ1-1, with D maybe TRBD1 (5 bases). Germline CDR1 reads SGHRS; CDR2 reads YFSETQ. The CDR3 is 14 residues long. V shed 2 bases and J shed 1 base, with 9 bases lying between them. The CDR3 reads CASSFGQPNTEAFF. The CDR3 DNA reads TGCGCCAGCAGCTTCGGACAACCGAACACTGAAGCTTTCTTT.

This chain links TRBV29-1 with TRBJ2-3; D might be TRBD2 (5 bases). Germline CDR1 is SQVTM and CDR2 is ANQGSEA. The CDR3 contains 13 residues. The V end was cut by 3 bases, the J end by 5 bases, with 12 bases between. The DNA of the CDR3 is TGCAGCGTTGACGGGGAAGTGGTAGATACGCAGTATTTT. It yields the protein CSVDGEVVDTQYF.

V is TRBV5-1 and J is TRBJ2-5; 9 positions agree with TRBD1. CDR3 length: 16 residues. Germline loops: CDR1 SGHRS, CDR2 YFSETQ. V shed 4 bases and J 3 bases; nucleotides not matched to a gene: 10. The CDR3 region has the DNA TGCGCCAGCAGCCTAACTCCGACAGGGGGGGAAGAGACCCAGTACTTC. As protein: CASSLTPTGGEETQYF.

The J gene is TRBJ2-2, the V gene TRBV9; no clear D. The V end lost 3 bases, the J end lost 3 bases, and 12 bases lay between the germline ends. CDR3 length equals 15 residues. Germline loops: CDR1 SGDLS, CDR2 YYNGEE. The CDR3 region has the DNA TGTGCCAGCAGCGCACCCGGGTCCTACACCGGGGAGCTGTTTTTT. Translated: CASSAPGSYTGELFF.

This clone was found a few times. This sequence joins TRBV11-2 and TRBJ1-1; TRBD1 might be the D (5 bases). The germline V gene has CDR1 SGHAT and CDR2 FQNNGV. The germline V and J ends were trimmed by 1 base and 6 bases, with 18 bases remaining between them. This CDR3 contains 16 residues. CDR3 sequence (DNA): TGTGCCAGCAGCTTAGGCGGGCCGGGGGAAAAGGCTGAAGCTTTCTTT. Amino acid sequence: CASSLGGPGEKAEAFF. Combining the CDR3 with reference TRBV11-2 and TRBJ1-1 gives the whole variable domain EAGVAQSPRYKIIEKRQSVAFWCNPISGHATLYWYQQILGQGPKLLIQFQNNGVVDDSQLPKDRFSAERLKGVDSTLKIQPAKLEDSAVYLCASSLGGPGEKAEAFFGQGTRLTVV.

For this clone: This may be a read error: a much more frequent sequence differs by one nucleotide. Here the CDR3 DNA reads TGTGCCTGGAATTGGGCAGGGGATTCACCCCTCCACTTT. This encodes CAWNWAGDSPLHF. This chain connects TRBV30 to TRBJ1-6, with a tentative D call TRBD1 (6 bases). Trimming took 4 bases from V and 8 from J, leaving 12 bases between them. Germline CDR1 GTSNPN, CDR2 SVGIG (reference sequence). The CDR3 spans 13 residues.

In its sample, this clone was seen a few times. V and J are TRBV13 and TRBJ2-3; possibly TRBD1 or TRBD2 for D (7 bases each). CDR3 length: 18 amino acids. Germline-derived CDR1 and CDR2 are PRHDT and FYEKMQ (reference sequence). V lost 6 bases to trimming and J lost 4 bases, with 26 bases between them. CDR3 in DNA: TGTGCCAGCAGACGAACCGGGACAGTTACTAGCGATTCAGATACGCAGTATTTT. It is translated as CASRRTGTVTSDSDTQYF. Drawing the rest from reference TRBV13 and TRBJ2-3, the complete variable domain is AAGVIQSPRHLIKEKRETATLKCYPIPRHDTVYWYQQGPGQDPQFLISFYEKMQSDKGSIPDRFSAQQFSDYHSELNMSSLELGDSALYFCASRRTGTVTSDSDTQYFGPGTRLTVL.

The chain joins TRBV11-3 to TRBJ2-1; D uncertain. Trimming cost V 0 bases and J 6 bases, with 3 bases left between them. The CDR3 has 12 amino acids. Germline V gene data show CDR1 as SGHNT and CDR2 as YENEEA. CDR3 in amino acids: CASSLDTNEQFF. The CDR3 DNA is TGTGCCAGCAGCTTAGATACCAATGAGCAGTTCTTC.

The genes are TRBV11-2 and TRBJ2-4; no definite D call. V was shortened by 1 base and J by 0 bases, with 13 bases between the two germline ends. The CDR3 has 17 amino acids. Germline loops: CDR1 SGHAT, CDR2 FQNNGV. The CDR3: CASSLGSGYLAKNIQYF. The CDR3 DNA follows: TGTGCCAGCAGCTTAGGCTCTGGGTACCTAGCCAAAAACATTCAGTACTTC.

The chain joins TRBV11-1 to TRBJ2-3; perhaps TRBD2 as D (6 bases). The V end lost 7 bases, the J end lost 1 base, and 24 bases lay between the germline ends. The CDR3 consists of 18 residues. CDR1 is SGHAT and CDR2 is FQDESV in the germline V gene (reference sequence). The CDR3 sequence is CASTRGGLREEGTDTQYF. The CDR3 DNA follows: TGTGCCAGCACCCGGGGAGGTCTTAGGGAAGAGGGCACAGATACGCAGTATTTT.

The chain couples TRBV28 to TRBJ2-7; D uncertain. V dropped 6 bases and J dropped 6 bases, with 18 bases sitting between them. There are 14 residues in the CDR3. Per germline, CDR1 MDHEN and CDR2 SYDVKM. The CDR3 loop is CASSDQVAASEQYF. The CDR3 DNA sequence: TGTGCCAGCAGCGACCAAGTGGCGGCATCCGAGCAGTACTTC. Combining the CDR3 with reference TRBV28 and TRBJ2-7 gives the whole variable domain DVKVTQSSRYLVKRTGEKVFLECVQDMDHENMFWYRQDPGLGLRLIYFSYDVKMKEKGDIPEGYSVSREKKERFSLILESASTNQTSMYLCASSDQVAASEQYFGPGTRLTVT.

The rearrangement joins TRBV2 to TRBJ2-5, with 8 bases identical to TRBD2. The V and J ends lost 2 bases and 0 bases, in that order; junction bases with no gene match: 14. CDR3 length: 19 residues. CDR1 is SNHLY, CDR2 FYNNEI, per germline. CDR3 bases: TGTGCCAGCAGTGAATATTTTTTAGTGACTAGCGATAACCAAGAGACCCAGTACTTC. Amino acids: CASSEYFLVTSDNQETQYF.

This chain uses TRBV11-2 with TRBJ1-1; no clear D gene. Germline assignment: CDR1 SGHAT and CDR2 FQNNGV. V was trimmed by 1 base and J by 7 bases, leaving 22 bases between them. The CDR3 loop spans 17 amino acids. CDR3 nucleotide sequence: TGTGCCAGCAGCTTAGGGCTAACAGCCCCTGCCGTTGGTGAAGCTTTCTTT. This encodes CASSLGLTAPAVGEAFF.

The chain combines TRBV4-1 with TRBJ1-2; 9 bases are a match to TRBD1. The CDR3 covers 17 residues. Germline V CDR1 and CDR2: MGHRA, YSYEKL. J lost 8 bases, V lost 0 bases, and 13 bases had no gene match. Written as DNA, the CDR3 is TGCGCCAGCAGCCAAGACCCACGATGGGACAGGGACGGCGGCTACACCTTC. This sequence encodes CASSQDPRWDRDGGYTF.

The CDR3 loop is CASSYGGGRKTQYF. The CDR3 nucleotides are TGTGCCAGCAGCTACGGCGGCGGGAGGAAGACCCAGTACTTC. The J gene is TRBJ2-5, the V gene TRBV7-3; TRBD2 agrees at 8 bases. The V gene's germline CDR1 is SGHTA and CDR2 FQGTGA. V lost 4 bases, J lost 6 bases, and 7 bases stayed unmatched. The CDR3 has 14 amino acids.

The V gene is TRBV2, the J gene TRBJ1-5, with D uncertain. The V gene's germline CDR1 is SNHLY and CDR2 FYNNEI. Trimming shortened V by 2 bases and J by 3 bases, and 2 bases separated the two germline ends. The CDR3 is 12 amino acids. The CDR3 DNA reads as TGTGCCAGCAGTGAAACCAATCAGCCCCAGCATTTT. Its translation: CASSETNQPQHF.

The CDR3 reads CASSPGQGALGEQYF. In DNA form, the CDR3 reads TGTGCCAGCAGCCCGGGACAGGGGGCGCTCGGCGAGCAGTACTTC. V is TRBV9 and J is TRBJ2-7; 12 bases match TRBD1. This CDR3 spans 15 amino acids. Germline-derived CDR1 and CDR2 are SGDLS and YYNGEE. After removal of 4 bases from V and 6 bases from J, the junction contained 8 bases not matched to a gene.

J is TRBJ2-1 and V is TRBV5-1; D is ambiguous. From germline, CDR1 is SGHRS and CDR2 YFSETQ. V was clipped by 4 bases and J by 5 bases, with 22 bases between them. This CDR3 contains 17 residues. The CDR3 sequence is CASSLRASGRIDNEQFF. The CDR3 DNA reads TGCGCCAGCAGCCTTCGAGCCTCCGGACGAATCGACAATGAGCAGTTCTTC.